Given below is one TCR beta chain in context. Produced via immunoSEQ multiplex PCR; TCRdb's table is partial and in-frame only. The sample consists of about 73,000 clones, approximately 92% of them appearing once. This sample was taken from a study of blood T cell repertoires in COVID-19. Study as a whole: Collection of acute and convalescent COVID-19 samples took place in the United States, Italy and Spain.

Germline V lookup: CDR1 WNHNN, CDR2 SYGVQD (reference sequence). The germline V and J ends were trimmed by 9 bases and 6 bases, with 15 bases remaining between them. This CDR3 is built from 13 residues. This TCR was recovered from an elderly man with acute or convalescent COVID-19. The rearrangement joins TRBV10-1 to TRBJ1-5; a weak D match, TRBD1 (6 bases). The sequencing input was peripheral blood. CDR3 region: CASQGNLGQPQHF. The CDR3 DNA is TGCGCCAGTCAGGGGAATTTGGGTCAGCCCCAGCATTTT.